The 18 T cell receptor beta chains in this list originate from one sample, sequenced in a study of T-cell reconstitution after alpha-beta-depleted transplantation in children. Unique molecular identifiers were incorporated during preparation of the TCRbeta library. One entry per CDR3 protein results from TCRdb running MiXCR on the PCR reads. The table records 90,000 to 95,000 distinct CDR3 sequences, 10% to 15% of them present only once. Sequences were derived from PBMCs from the stem cell graft donor, sampled from the stem cell graft. The receptors stem from a human donor who donated a stem cell graft to a child with inherited bone marrow failure.

This clonotype occurred a few times. This sequence joins TRBV7-1 and TRBJ2-3; D gene uncertain. TRBV7-1 is an ORF, with its function uncertain. V lost 3 bases and J lost 6, with 16 bases in between. There are 15 residues in the CDR3. This chain's CDR3 is CASSSRAWIMDTQYF. The CDR3 DNA follows: TGTGCCAGCAGCTCCCGGGCCTGGATAATGGATACGCAGTATTTT.

This clonotype was seen more than once but under ten times. This chain uses TRBV5-1 with TRBJ2-7; D remains unclear. The CDR3 sequence is 13 residues long. Between the trimmed V and J ends, which lost 4 bases and 2 bases, there was a span of 10 bases. Germline V CDR1 and CDR2: SGHRS, YFSETQ. The DNA of the CDR3 is TGCGCCAGCAGCGAGCGACATACCTACGAGCAGTACTTC. It yields the protein CASSERHTYEQYF.

This clonotype was detected ten times or more. V usage is TRBV12-5 and J usage is TRBJ2-5; D is perhaps TRBD1 (6 bases). The CDR3 is made up of 15 amino acids. V was clipped by 3 bases and J by 2 bases, with 13 bases between them. Per germline, CDR1 LGHNT and CDR2 FRNRAP. CDR3 loop: CASGFAQGLQETQYF. CDR3 bases: TGTGCTAGTGGTTTTGCACAGGGCCTTCAAGAGACCCAGTACTTC. Supplemented by reference TRBV12-5 and TRBJ2-5, the full variable domain reads DARVTQTPRHKVTEMGQEVTMRCQPILGHNTVFWYRQTMMQGLELLAYFRNRAPLDDSGMPKDRFSAEMPDATLATLKIQPSEPRDSAVYFCASGFAQGLQETQYFGPGTRLLVL.

J is TRBJ2-7 and V is TRBV24-1; tentatively, D is TRBD2 (5 bases). Trimming stripped 3 bases from V and 2 bases from J, with 10 bases between. This CDR3 comprises 14 residues. From germline, CDR1 is KGHDR and CDR2 SFDVKD. The CDR3 nucleotides are TGTGCCACCAGTGATCCGGAGGCCGCCTACGAGCAGTACTTC. This sequence encodes CATSDPEAAYEQYF.

This clonotype was counted at least ten times. CDR3 DNA sequence: TGTGCCAGCAGTAGTAGCGGGGCCTTTCAAGAGACCCAGTACTTC. The encoded protein is CASSSSGAFQETQYF. The chain joins TRBV6-1 to TRBJ2-5, with 8 positions matching TRBD2. Trimming took 5 bases from V and 2 from J; bases not matched to a gene: 7. Germline lookup yields CDR1 MNHNS and CDR2 SASEGT. CDR3 length equals 15 residues.

This clonotype was counted many times. This chain connects TRBV20-1 to TRBJ2-2; the match to TRBD2 covers 13 bases. The CDR3 contains 16 residues. J gave up 5 bases and V 3 bases, and 6 bases lay outside the gene matches. The germline V gene encodes CDR1 DFQATT and CDR2 SNEGSKA (reference sequence). The CDR3, as DNA: TGCAGTGCTAGTGGGGGACTAGCGGGGAGGACCGGGGAGCTGTTTTTT. It specifies CSASGGLAGRTGELFF.

This clonotype was seen repeatedly, ten times or more. The chain combines TRBV5-5 with TRBJ1-4, with 8 nucleotides matching TRBD1. Germline values: CDR1 SGHKS, CDR2 YYEKEE (reference sequence). There are 15 residues in the CDR3. J was trimmed by 8 bases and V by 1 base; bases with no gene match: 7. In DNA, the CDR3 is TGTGCCAGCAGCTTGATAGGGACAGGAGGGGAAAAACTGTTTTTT. Its translation: CASSLIGTGGEKLFF.

This clonotype was found many times. This chain uses TRBV6-5 with TRBJ2-5; D is possibly TRBD2 (6 bases). CDR3 length: 16 residues. The V and J ends lost 0 bases and 4 bases respectively, with 15 bases between them. Germline V gives CDR1 MNHEY, CDR2 SVGAGI. DNA for the CDR3: TGTGCCAGCAGTTACTCGATAGGGGCCGGGGGAGAGACCCAGTACTTC. Translated, it gives CASSYSIGAGGETQYF.

The chain combines TRBV7-9 with TRBJ2-2; unclear D gene. Germline V gene sequence: CDR1 SEHNR, CDR2 FQNEAQ (reference sequence). Between the trimmed V and J ends, which lost 1 base and 7 bases, there was a span of 7 bases. There are 13 residues in the CDR3. CDR3 in DNA: TGTGCCAGCAGCTTAGGATCCAGCGGGGAGCTGTTTTTT. Translation gives CASSLGSSGELFF.

This clonotype occurred many times. The rearrangement joins TRBV12-3 or TRBV12-4 to TRBJ1-4, with TRBD1 matching over 8 bases. This CDR3 region has 15 residues. After removal of 5 bases from V and 5 bases from J, the junction contained 7 bases not matched to a gene. The CDR3 region is CASSAQGAGNEKLFF. Here the CDR3 DNA reads TGTGCCAGCAGTGCCCAGGGGGCGGGGAATGAAAAACTGTTTTTT.

This clonotype was detected many times. This rearrangement joins TRBV20-1 to TRBJ2-7; TRBD1 matches 10 bases. The length of the CDR3 is 14 residues. In germline, CDR1 is DFQATT, CDR2 SNEGSKA (reference sequence). V was clipped by 5 bases and J by 0 bases; unmatched bases: 4. Here the CDR3 DNA reads TGCAGTGCTTGGGACAGGGGAAACTCCTACGAGCAGTACTTC. Translated: CSAWDRGNSYEQYF.

Ten or more counts support this clonotype. This rearrangement joins TRBV5-5 to TRBJ2-1; D possibly corresponds to TRBD1 (6 bases). The CDR3 length is 15 residues. Germline V lookup: CDR1 SGHKS, CDR2 YYEKEE (reference sequence). V gave up 0 bases and J gave up 4 bases, with 11 bases separating them. The CDR3: CASSLGGTFYNEQFF. The DNA of the CDR3 is TGTGCCAGCAGCTTGGGGGGGACATTTTACAATGAGCAGTTCTTC. The full variable domain, rest sourced from reference TRBV5-5 and TRBJ2-1, is DAGVTQSPTHLIKTRGQQVTLRCSPISGHKSVSWYQQVLGQGPQFIFQYYEKEERGRGNFPDRFSARQFPNYSSELNVNALLLGDSALYLCASSLGGTFYNEQFFGPGTRLTVL.

This clonotype appeared many times. The chain uses TRBV10-3 and TRBJ2-1; 8 nucleotides align to TRBD2. Unmatched junction bases numbered 3, after V lost 3 bases and J lost 2 bases. CDR3 size: 15 residues. Germline assignment: CDR1 ENHRY and CDR2 SYGVKD. This chain's CDR3 is CAISEGGRTYNEQFF. The CDR3 nucleotides read TGTGCCATCAGTGAAGGCGGGAGGACCTACAATGAGCAGTTCTTC.

This rearrangement joins TRBV11-2 to TRBJ2-1; 8 bases align to TRBD1. V shed 5 bases, J shed 9 bases, and the junction held 12 bases outside the gene matches. This CDR3 contains 15 residues. Per the germline V gene, CDR1 is SGHAT and CDR2 is FQNNGV. The CDR3 here is CASSLRTGPGREQFF. As DNA, the CDR3 is TGTGCCAGCAGCCTTAGGACAGGGCCCGGACGTGAGCAGTTCTTC.

This clonotype was seen ten or more times. V and J are TRBV19 and TRBJ2-7; no reliable D call. Trimming stripped 5 bases from V and 2 bases from J, with 13 bases between. This CDR3 comprises 14 residues. Germline V gene sequence: CDR1 LNHDA, CDR2 SQIVND (reference sequence). This CDR3 is CASSLGSMPYEQYF. The DNA for the CDR3 is TGTGCCAGTAGTTTGGGGTCTATGCCCTACGAGCAGTACTTC.

The chain is built from TRBV7-8 and TRBJ2-1; D possibly corresponds to TRBD2 (6 bases). This CDR3 spans 14 amino acids. Germline CDR1 is SGHVS and CDR2 is FQNEAQ. Trimming left V 5 bases short and J 9 bases short, with 17 bases between. The CDR3 loop is CASSQNTAGSEQFF. The CDR3, as DNA: TGTGCCAGCAGCCAGAACACGGCGGGAAGTGAGCAGTTCTTC.

The rearrangement uses TRBV7-2 and TRBJ2-7; either TRBD1 or TRBD2 may fit D (5 bases each). The CDR3 loop spans 13 amino acids. Trimming shortened V by 4 bases and J by 10 bases, and 17 bases separated the two germline ends. The germline V gene encodes CDR1 SGHTA and CDR2 FQGNSA. CDR3 amino acids: CASSSAPGGYQYF. DNA of the CDR3: TGTGCCAGCAGCTCCGCCCCTGGGGGATATCAGTACTTC.

The rearrangement uses TRBV20-1 and TRBJ2-7; 9 nucleotides match TRBD2. The trim removed 6 bases at V and 3 bases at J, leaving 6 bases unmatched. Germline CDR1 is DFQATT and CDR2 is SNEGSKA (reference sequence). This CDR3 is built from 13 residues. CDR3 protein: CSAPLAGVYEQYF. As DNA, the CDR3 is TGCAGTGCCCCCTTAGCGGGAGTCTACGAGCAGTACTTC.